These T cell receptor beta chains were read from a single sample in a study of T cell changes during pregnancy in multiple sclerosis. Here immunoSEQ multiplex PCR was the method, and the copy in TCRdb shows in-frame clones only, minus some. The sample lists around 57,000 clones; approximately 90% were seen once. The material sequenced was CD4+ T cells from peripheral blood mononuclear cells, taken after pregnancy. The receptors stem from a female donor in good health, enrolled as a control in a pregnancy study. The CDR3 runs from the conserved cysteine through the conserved F or W. Each record gives: V gene, J gene, D gene, clone size, CDR3 length, CDR3 protein, CDR3 DNA. The D gene is left open where the match is weak. Rows give clone size only sometimes, using once, few, many, or a class for an expanded clone.

TRBV4-3	TRBJ2-3	TRBD2	-	14	CASSHGRGTDTQYF	TGCGCCAGCAGCCACGGGAGGGGCACAGATACGCAGTATTTT
TRBV7-9	TRBJ1-1	-	-	14	CASSFEGGKTEAFF	TGTGCCAGCAGCTTTGAGGGCGGTAAGACTGAAGCTTTCTTT
TRBV2	TRBJ2-1	-	-	12	CASDSDYNEQFF	TGTGCCAGCGATAGCGACTACAATGAGCAGTTCTTC
TRBV10-3	TRBJ2-7	TRBD1	once	15	CAISHRDRVGYEQYF	TGTGCCATCAGTCACCGGGACAGGGTAGGCTACGAGCAGTACTTC
TRBV4-3	TRBJ2-1	TRBD2	-	13	CASSQERGGMQFF	TGCGCCAGCAGCCAAGAGCGGGGGGGCATGCAGTTCTTC
TRBV5-4	TRBJ2-3	-	-	14	CASSLLATTDTQYF	TGTGCCAGCAGCTTGTTGGCAACCACAGATACGCAGTATTTT
TRBV5-1	TRBJ1-2	TRBD1	-	14	CASSVGGQGAGYTF	TGCGCCAGCAGCGTAGGAGGACAGGGGGCAGGCTACACCTTC
TRBV4-3	TRBJ1-4	-	-	19	CASSHDVQRASRTNEKLFF	TGCGCCAGCAGCCATGACGTACAGCGGGCCTCTCGCACTAATGAAAAACTGTTTTTT
TRBV5-8	TRBJ2-1	TRBD2	-	15	CASSWYSGGGYEQFF	TGTGCCAGCAGCTGGTATAGCGGGGGGGGCTATGAGCAGTTCTTC
TRBV5-1	TRBJ2-1	TRBD2	-	16	CASSSDPGLAGNEQFF	TGCGCCAGCAGCTCTGATCCGGGACTAGCGGGCAATGAGCAGTTCTTC
TRBV11-3	TRBJ1-1	-	-	13	CASSFQGNTEAFF	TGTGCCAGCAGCTTTCAGGGTAACACTGAAGCTTTCTTT
TRBV2	TRBJ2-2	-	-	13	CASSRTAAGELFF	TGTGCCAGCAGTAGGACAGCGGCCGGGGAGCTGTTTTTT
TRBV7-9	TRBJ2-3	TRBD2	-	16	CASSPGRRGSTDTQYF	TGTGCCAGCAGCCCCGGTCGGCGGGGGTCCACAGATACGCAGTATTTT
TRBV18	TRBJ1-5	TRBD1	-	17	CASSRNPTGDSNQPQHF	TGTGCCAGCTCACGCAACCCGACAGGGGACAGCAATCAGCCCCAGCATTTT
TRBV29-1	TRBJ2-1	TRBD2	-	14	CSPRLAGAPNEQFF	TGCAGCCCTCGACTAGCGGGGGCCCCTAATGAGCAGTTCTTC
TRBV5-8	TRBJ2-5	TRBD1	-	15	CASSNPQGARETQYF	TGTGCCAGCAGCAACCCACAGGGGGCGCGAGAGACCCAGTACTTC
TRBV28	TRBJ1-6	-	-	14	CASRRTVGSSPLHF	TGTGCCAGCAGGCGGACAGTTGGCAGTTCACCCCTCCACTTT
TRBV4-3	TRBJ2-3	TRBD2	-	15	CASSPRLAGTDTQYF	TGCGCCAGCAGCCCGCGACTAGCGGGCACAGATACGCAGTATTTT
TRBV19	TRBJ1-5	-	-	15	CASNVLGASGQPQHF	TGTGCCAGTAACGTGCTGGGGGCGTCGGGTCAGCCCCAGCATTTT
TRBV7-2	TRBJ1-2	TRBD1	-	14	CASSPNQGVYGYTF	TGTGCCAGCAGCCCTAATCAGGGGGTCTATGGCTACACCTTC
TRBV6-6	TRBJ1-2	TRBD1	-	16	CASSSNRNQGVGGYTF	TGTGCCAGCAGTTCCAATCGAAATCAGGGGGTCGGTGGCTACACCTTC
TRBV11-3	TRBJ2-3	-	-	13	CASRGSSTDTQYF	TGTGCCAGCAGGGGCTCCAGCACAGATACGCAGTATTTT
TRBV5-6	TRBJ1-4	-	once	16	CASSFRTGTHTEKLFF	TGTGCCAGCAGCTTTCGAACCGGGACACACACTGAAAAACTGTTTTTT
TRBV7-9	TRBJ2-5	TRBD1	-	18	CASSRLFGQGASGETQYF	TGTGCCAGCAGCCGACTCTTCGGACAGGGGGCCTCTGGCGAGACCCAGTACTTC
TRBV30	TRBJ1-4	-	-	12	CARSIGGEKLFF	TGTGCCCGATCGATAGGCGGTGAAAAACTGTTTTTT
TRBV28	TRBJ1-5	-	few	13	CASSFGGPPPQHF	TGTGCCAGCAGTTTTGGAGGACCCCCGCCCCAGCATTTT
TRBV9	TRBJ2-7	-	-	12	CASSPDSAEQYF	TGTGCCAGCAGCCCCGACAGTGCCGAGCAGTACTTC
TRBV28	TRBJ2-7	-	few	13	CASSSTSGYEQYF	TGTGCCAGCAGTTCAACTTCAGGGTACGAGCAGTACTTC
TRBV5-1	TRBJ2-3	TRBD1	-	15	CASRGFTGVADTQYF	TGCGCCAGCAGAGGATTTACAGGGGTCGCAGATACGCAGTATTTT
TRBV9	TRBJ1-2	-	-	16	CASSVVPGGGTYGYTF	TGTGCCAGCAGCGTAGTCCCGGGGGGGGGTACGTATGGCTACACCTTC
TRBV7-2	TRBJ2-7	TRBD1	-	15	CASRTAGTGPYEQYF	TGTGCCAGCAGAACTGCCGGGACAGGGCCCTACGAGCAGTACTTC
TRBV28	TRBJ1-2	-	-	14	CASSKTPGQYGYTF	TGTGCCAGCAGTAAGACCCCCGGACAGTATGGCTACACCTTC
TRBV19	TRBJ1-4	TRBD1	-	15	CASSLQGQGNEKLFF	TGTGCCAGTAGTTTACAGGGACAGGGGAATGAAAAACTGTTTTTT
TRBV5-5	TRBJ2-2	-	-	15	CASSYRTANTGELFF	TGTGCCAGCAGTTACAGGACAGCGAACACCGGGGAGCTGTTTTTT
TRBV30	TRBJ1-5	-	-	13	CAWSSQSGQPQHF	TGTGCCTGGAGCTCACAAAGTGGTCAGCCCCAGCATTTT
TRBV5-1	TRBJ2-1	TRBD2	-	15	CASSYSGESYNEQFF	TGCGCCAGCAGCTATAGCGGGGAATCCTACAATGAGCAGTTCTTC
TRBV2	TRBJ2-7	-	-	14	CASSSRGRSYEQYF	TGTGCCAGCAGTTCCAGGGGGAGGTCCTACGAGCAGTACTTC
TRBV9	TRBJ2-1	TRBD2	-	11	CASSSGGEQFF	TGTGCCAGCAGCTCGGGGGGGGAGCAGTTCTTC
TRBV5-4	TRBJ1-1	-	-	15	CASGPRGSMNTEAFF	TGTGCCAGCGGACCCCGGGGGTCCATGAACACTGAAGCTTTCTTT
TRBV7-2	TRBJ1-5	TRBD1	-	14	CASSKTGGDQPQHF	TGTGCCAGCAGCAAAACAGGGGGGGATCAGCCCCAGCATTTT
TRBV7-2	TRBJ2-3	TRBD2	once	14	CASSGGGSIDTQYF	TGTGCCAGCAGCGGCGGGGGGTCCATAGATACGCAGTATTTT
TRBV25-1	TRBJ1-2	TRBD1	-	14	CASNSDRGLYGYTF	TGTGCCAGCAACTCTGACAGGGGCCTCTATGGCTACACCTTC
TRBV7-9	TRBJ1-2	TRBD1	-	15	CASSLGTGEDYGYTF	TGTGCCAGCAGCTTGGGGACAGGGGAAGACTATGGCTACACCTTC
TRBV7-8	TRBJ1-5	-	-	14	CASSPLTGNQPQHF	TGTGCCAGCAGTCCATTGACAGGCAATCAGCCCCAGCATTTT
TRBV2	TRBJ2-7	-	once	14	CASRRETGAYEQYF	TGTGCCAGCAGAAGGGAGACGGGAGCCTACGAGCAGTACTTC
TRBV11-2	TRBJ1-5	TRBD1	-	15	CASSLGQGINQPQHF	TGTGCCAGCAGCTTAGGACAGGGGATCAATCAGCCCCAGCATTTT
TRBV19	TRBJ1-4	TRBD1	-	15	CASSRQGTVSEKLFF	TGTGCCAGTTCTCGACAGGGAACCGTCAGTGAAAAACTGTTTTTT
TRBV29-1	TRBJ1-1	-	-	13	CSVRADMNTEAFF	TGCAGCGTCCGGGCGGACATGAACACTGAAGCTTTCTTT
TRBV10-3	TRBJ1-1	-	once	13	CAIMGQEGNAAFF	TGTGCCATCATGGGGCAGGAAGGTAATGCAGCTTTCTTT